This entry lists 15 T cell receptor beta chains sequenced from one sample in a study of cytomegalovirus exposure and HLA in healthy donors. PCR involved 60 Vbeta and 13 Jbeta primers. The assay was immunoSEQ multiplex PCR, and TCRdb's table has in-frame clones only and misses some. The data contain under 250,000 clones, roughly four fifths of them singletons. Material for sequencing was PBMCs. Receptor source: a man aged 25-40 years in good health and CMV-seronegative.

The rearrangement uses TRBV18 and TRBJ2-5; D is unclear. Trimming cost V 2 bases and J 3 bases, with 4 bases left between them. The germline gives CDR1 KGHSH, CDR2 LQKENI. The CDR3 is 12 amino acids. The CDR3 loop is CASSPNKETQYF. In nucleotides, the CDR3 is TGTGCCAGCTCACCAAATAAAGAGACCCAGTACTTC. Looking up the rest from reference TRBV18 and TRBJ2-5 gives the full variable domain: NAGVMQNPRHLVRRRGQEARLRCSPMKGHSHVYWYRQLPEEGLKFMVYLQKENIIDESGMPKERFSAEFPKEGPSILRIQQVVRGDSAAYFCASSPNKETQYFGPGTRLLVL.

The V call is TRBV11-2, the J call TRBJ1-1; no definite D call. Germline-derived CDR1 and CDR2 are SGHAT and FQNNGV. CDR3 length equals 12 residues. The V gene lost 1 base and the J gene lost 8 bases, with 8 bases spanning the gap. The CDR3 nucleotides read TGTGCCAGCAGCTTAGTGGGCTTAGAAGCTTTCTTT. Translating gives CASSLVGLEAFF.

The rearrangement links TRBV5-1 to TRBJ1-5; 7 bases align to TRBD1. Per the germline V gene, CDR1 is SGHRS and CDR2 is YFSETQ. The CDR3 is 15 amino acids. V was pared by 4 bases and J by 0 bases, with 4 bases of the junction left unmatched. The CDR3 DNA reads TGCGCCAGCAGCGCGGGACAGAATAGCAATCAGCCCCAGCATTTT. Its protein is CASSAGQNSNQPQHF.

The rearrangement uses TRBV11-2 and TRBJ1-1; no definite D call. There are 18 residues in the CDR3. V was trimmed by 1 base and J by 0 bases, leaving 18 bases between them. Germline loops: CDR1 SGHAT, CDR2 FQNNGV. The CDR3 spells CASSLGAPNIGLNTEAFF. The CDR3 nucleotides are TGTGCCAGCAGCTTAGGGGCCCCCAACATTGGTTTGAACACTGAAGCTTTCTTT. Together with reference TRBV11-2 and TRBJ1-1, the CDR3 gives the full variable domain: EAGVAQSPRYKIIEKRQSVAFWCNPISGHATLYWYQQILGQGPKLLIQFQNNGVVDDSQLPKDRFSAERLKGVDSTLKIQPAKLEDSAVYLCASSLGAPNIGLNTEAFFGQGTRLTVV.

V is TRBV7-9 and J is TRBJ2-1; no definite D call. The CDR3 totals 15 residues. Germline V CDR1 and CDR2: SEHNR, FQNEAQ (reference sequence). Trimming stripped 2 bases from V and 2 bases from J, with 10 bases between. CDR3 region: CASSLSYRPYNEQFF. CDR3 bases: TGTGCCAGCAGCTTAAGTTACAGACCCTACAATGAGCAGTTCTTC.

This chain links TRBV5-1 with TRBJ1-1; TRBD1 is a possible D gene (6 bases). The CDR3 is 12 residues long. Germline V gene data show CDR1 as SGHRS and CDR2 as YFSETQ. V shed 3 bases and J shed 7 bases, with 10 bases lying between them. CDR3 protein: CASSSQGNEAFF. DNA for the CDR3: TGCGCCAGCAGCTCACAGGGAAATGAAGCTTTCTTT.

This rearrangement joins TRBV15 to TRBJ1-1, with D possibly TRBD1 on 5 matching bases. The CDR3 totals 17 residues. Germline CDR1 LNHNV, CDR2 YYDKDF (reference sequence). V lost 0 bases, J lost 3 bases, and 17 bases lay in between. CDR3 coding DNA: TGTGCCACCAGCAGAGATCGGTGGCAGGGCGCACACACTGAAGCTTTCTTT. This encodes CATSRDRWQGAHTEAFF.

The gene calls are TRBV10-1 and TRBJ2-1, with 8 bases fitting TRBD1. The ends lost 0 bases at V and 6 bases at J; junction bases unmatched: 1. There are 14 residues in the CDR3. Germline assignment: CDR1 WNHNN and CDR2 SYGVQD (reference sequence). The CDR3 reads CASSESGTGNEQFF. The CDR3 DNA reads TGCGCCAGCAGTGAGTCAGGGACAGGCAATGAGCAGTTCTTC.

The rearrangement joins TRBV7-2 to TRBJ2-7, with 12 bases lining up with TRBD2. Trimming cost V 4 bases and J 2 bases; bases outside gene matches: 9. Per the germline V gene, CDR1 is SGHTA and CDR2 is FQGNSA. This CDR3 is 17 amino acids long. CDR3 residues: CASSSSGASGRAYEQYF. In DNA form, the CDR3 reads TGTGCCAGCAGCTCGTCCGGAGCTAGCGGGAGGGCCTACGAGCAGTACTTC.

J is TRBJ2-3 and V is TRBV5-1, with 8 bases lining up with TRBD1. In germline, CDR1 is SGHRS, CDR2 YFSETQ. With V trimmed by 6 bases and J by 3 bases, 3 bases remained unmatched. This CDR3 comprises 13 residues. Here the CDR3 DNA reads TGCGCCAGCACCCGGACAGGGACAGATACGCAGTATTTT. The encoded protein is CASTRTGTDTQYF.

This sequence joins TRBV18 and TRBJ2-7, with 15 bases fitting TRBD2. V was pared by 4 bases and J by 0 bases, with 4 bases of the junction left unmatched. The CDR3 has 17 amino acids. CDR1 is KGHSH, CDR2 LQKENI, per germline. CDR3 sequence (DNA): TGTGCCAGCTCACAGGGACTAGCGGGAGGCCCCTCCTACGAGCAGTACTTC. Encoded protein: CASSQGLAGGPSYEQYF.

The rearrangement uses TRBV27 and TRBJ2-7; TRBD1 aligns across 9 bases. CDR3 length: 13 amino acids. The germline V gene has CDR1 MNHEY and CDR2 SMNVEV (reference sequence). The ends lost 5 bases at V and 4 bases at J; junction bases unmatched: 3. The CDR3 loop reads CASSIGQGYEQYF. In DNA form, the CDR3 reads TGTGCCAGCAGTATCGGACAGGGGTACGAGCAGTACTTC.

This rearrangement joins TRBV19 to TRBJ1-1, with D hard to call. Germline V gene sequence: CDR1 LNHDA, CDR2 SQIVND (reference sequence). This CDR3 has 16 amino acids. Trimming pared 5 bases from V and 3 bases from J, leaving 19 bases between. The CDR3, as DNA: TGTGCCAGTAGTGCTAACGGAGAGGGTCGGGACACTGAAGCTTTCTTT. It yields the protein CASSANGEGRDTEAFF.

The chain employs TRBV9 and TRBJ2-1; 10 positions agree with TRBD2. The length of the CDR3 is 16 residues. V lost 1 base to trimming and J lost 8 bases; unmatched junction nucleotides: 9. Looked up from germline, CDR1 is SGDLS and CDR2 is YYNGEE. The CDR3 DNA is TGTGCCAGCAGCGTACCACTAGCGGGAACGTCCGATGAGCAGTTCTTC. Translation gives CASSVPLAGTSDEQFF.

The rearrangement joins TRBV4-1 to TRBJ1-1; maybe TRBD1 (6 bases). Trimming left V 1 base short and J 0 bases short, with 9 bases between. Germline-derived CDR1 and CDR2 are MGHRA and YSYEKL. This CDR3 is 15 amino acids long. The CDR3 sequence is CASSQGDMLNTEAFF. CDR3 nucleotide sequence: TGCGCCAGCAGCCAAGGGGACATGTTGAACACTGAAGCTTTCTTT.